Shown below are 14 T cell receptor beta chains from a single sample sequenced in a study of shared clonotypes between healthy human individuals. Clones were sequenced by immunoSEQ multiplex PCR, and TCRdb holds only the in-frame ones, with some missing. The data contain millions of clones, 90% to 95% of them singletons. The specimen was naive CD4+ T cells from PBMCs. The subset was: CD45RA+ positively selected. The receptors shown here come from a man in his late teens or twenties in good health. Some clones in this sample may be carry-over from other donors' samples.

Comment on this clone: The identical CDR3 is also encoded by other nucleotide sequences in the sample. The genes are TRBV5-1 and TRBJ2-6, with 9 bases lining up with TRBD1. This CDR3 comprises 16 residues. Germline CDR1 reads SGHRS; CDR2 reads YFSETQ. The V gene end was trimmed by 0 bases and the J gene end by 2 bases; junction bases not matched to a gene: 0. CDR3 coding DNA: TGCGCCAGCAGCTTGGGACAGGGGGCTGGGGCCAACGTCCTGACTTTC. This codes for CASSLGQGAGANVLTF. The full variable domain, its missing parts supplied by reference TRBV5-1 and TRBJ2-6, is KAGVTQTPRYLIKTRGQQVTLSCSPISGHRSVSWYQQTPGQGLQFLFEYFSETQRNKGNFPGRFSGRQFSNSRSEMNVSTLELGDSALYLCASSLGQGAGANVLTFGAGSRLTVL.

The chain uses TRBV30 and TRBJ2-1, with TRBD2 matching over 11 bases. Germline CDR1 is GTSNPN and CDR2 is SVGIG (reference sequence). V trimming: 0 bases; J trimming: 6 bases; junction bases outside the gene matches: 4. This CDR3 is built from 15 residues. CDR3 DNA sequence: TGTGCCTGGAGTGTAGGGACTAGCGGCGGCAATGAGCAGTTCTTC. Protein product: CAWSVGTSGGNEQFF. Filled out from reference TRBV30 and TRBJ2-1, the complete variable domain reads SQTIHQWPATLVQPVGSPLSLECTVEGTSNPNLYWYRQAAGRGLQLLFYSVGIGQISSEVPQNLSASRPQDRQFILSSKKLLLSDSGFYLCAWSVGTSGGNEQFFGPGTRLTVL.

V and J are TRBV5-8 and TRBJ2-7; 7 bases are shared with TRBD2. V dropped 4 bases and J dropped 0; count of bases not matched to a gene: 7. The germline V gene encodes CDR1 SGHTS and CDR2 YDEGEE. This CDR3 has 15 residues. The DNA for the CDR3 is TGTGCCAGCAGCCCCGGAGCGGGAAGCTCCTACGAGCAGTACTTC. As protein: CASSPGAGSSYEQYF.

This clone appeared a single time. V and J are TRBV5-1 and TRBJ2-4; weak D call: TRBD1 (5 bases). The CDR3 runs to 14 residues. V lost 4 bases and J lost 8, with 16 bases in between. CDR1 and CDR2 from the germline V gene are SGHRS and YFSETQ. This CDR3 is CASSTVQGGHIQYF. CDR3 nucleotide sequence: TGCGCCAGCAGCACGGTTCAGGGCGGCCACATTCAGTACTTC.

In DNA, the CDR3 is TGTGCCAGCAGTCCCAGGGAGCGGGCTGAAGCTTTCTTT. Protein sequence: CASSPRERAEAFF. The chain employs TRBV6-5 and TRBJ1-1; possible D gene TRBD1, 5 bases. The germline V gene has CDR1 MNHEY and CDR2 SVGAGI. The ends were cut back, 5 bases at V and 6 bases at J, with 13 bases in the middle. This CDR3 contains 13 residues.

The CDR3 reads CASSFQQGYTEAFF. The DNA of the CDR3 is TGTGCCAGCAGCTTCCAACAGGGTTACACTGAAGCTTTCTTT. The V call is TRBV7-8, the J call TRBJ1-1, with D possibly being TRBD1 (6 bases). Deletions cut 3 bases from V and 3 bases from J, with 11 bases between. Germline-derived CDR1 and CDR2 are SGHVS and FQNEAQ. The CDR3 extends over 14 amino acids.

The V and J genes are TRBV10-3 and TRBJ2-7; 7 bases line up with TRBD1. The V and J ends lost 4 bases and 2 bases, in that order; junction bases with no gene match: 8. The CDR3 runs to 15 residues. Germline V gives CDR1 ENHRY, CDR2 SYGVKD. DNA of the CDR3: TGTGCCATCAGTGCCGGGACAGCCGAGGCCTACGAGCAGTACTTC. It is translated as CAISAGTAEAYEQYF.

V is TRBV27 and J is TRBJ1-5; D is unresolved. Trimming pared 6 bases from V and 5 bases from J, leaving 8 bases between. The germline CDR1 and CDR2 sequences are MNHEY and SMNVEV (reference sequence). The CDR3 spans 12 residues. The CDR3 DNA follows: TGTGCCAGCAGCAATTGGGATCAGCCCCAGCATTTT. It yields the protein CASSNWDQPQHF.

The chain couples TRBV27 to TRBJ1-2; D is possibly TRBD1 (5 bases). The CDR3 consists of 14 residues. Germline lookup yields CDR1 MNHEY and CDR2 SMNVEV (reference sequence). V dropped 5 bases and J dropped 7 bases, with 17 bases sitting between them. CDR3 in amino acids: CASSPRQGVGGYTF. The CDR3, as DNA: TGTGCCAGCAGTCCAAGGCAGGGTGTGGGTGGCTACACCTTC.

The chain uses TRBV7-9 and TRBJ2-1, with D uncertain. V lost 2 bases and J lost 2, with 10 bases in between. The CDR3 runs to 15 residues. Germline CDR1 and CDR2: SEHNR and FQNEAQ (reference sequence). The CDR3 DNA follows: TGTGCCAGCAGCTTATGGCCGAGTACCTACAATGAGCAGTTCTTC. It yields the protein CASSLWPSTYNEQFF.

The chain combines TRBV10-3 with TRBJ2-1; D ambiguous. The CDR3 has 15 residues. Germline V gives CDR1 ENHRY, CDR2 SYGVKD. The germline V and J ends were trimmed by 4 bases and 0 bases, with 10 bases remaining between them. The DNA of the CDR3 is TGTGCCATCAGTGTAGAACCTAGCTCCTACAATGAGCAGTTCTTC. Translating gives CAISVEPSSYNEQFF.

CDR3 DNA sequence: TGTGCCAGCTCACCAGTGGGGTCCGGGACTCCCTATGGCTACACCTTC. This sequence encodes CASSPVGSGTPYGYTF. The chain couples TRBV18 to TRBJ1-2, with D possibly being TRBD1 (5 bases). Trimming shortened V by 2 bases and J by 4 bases, and 17 bases separated the two germline ends. Per the germline V gene, CDR1 is KGHSH and CDR2 is LQKENI. CDR3 length equals 16 residues.

The chain is built from TRBV27 and TRBJ1-5; TRBD1 might be the D (6 bases). Germline assignment: CDR1 MNHEY and CDR2 SMNVEV (reference sequence). This CDR3 spans 18 amino acids. V shed 5 bases and J shed 5 bases, with 25 bases lying between them. CDR3 in DNA: TGTGCCAGCAGTGAGGGGGGACACGAACCGGGGATTTATCAGCCCCAGCATTTT. Translation: CASSEGGHEPGIYQPQHF.

V gene TRBV25-1 combines with J gene TRBJ2-7, with D possibly being TRBD1 (5 bases). Germline V lookup: CDR1 MGHDK, CDR2 SYGVNS. V dropped 3 bases and J dropped 3 bases, with 12 bases sitting between them. CDR3 size: 14 residues. The CDR3 loop is CASSDRGTNYEQYF. The CDR3 nucleotides are TGTGCCAGCAGTGATAGGGGCACAAACTACGAGCAGTACTTC.